Included here is one T cell receptor beta chain sequence, with context. This clone was seen a single time. The antigen it binds to is not known. No base-level quality is on record; no much larger clone is a single base apart. Each collaborating institution followed its own protocols to collect whole blood in K2EDTA tubes. For TCRbeta analysis, collaborator samples were shipped as frozen whole blood, as isolated PBMCs, or as DNA extracted from either sample type. This sample was included in a study of blood T cell repertoires in COVID-19 (dated by TCRdb to 2019 to 2021). Regarding the research as a whole: Collaborator samples came from the United States, Italy and Spain and covered acute and convalescent phases of COVID-19. Subjects who had been exposed to COVID-19, were actively infected with it, or had recovered from it provided the deeply sampled blood TCRbeta repertoires that made up the dataset. A freely available public database, intended as a resource for researchers studying the immune response to SARS-CoV-2, is where the repertoires were released. Where available, HLA class I and class II types were obtained from metadata supplied by the sample provider rather than from assay-based typing. The samples were drawn from the first 160 participants of the ongoing ImmuneRACE study and from 1,254 subjects provided by 6 global collaborators. Nearly every sample came with metadata listing a de-identified subject ID, COVID-19 status, age in years and sex. The prospective study material was composed of cDNA or gDNA derived from T cells, B-cell-depleted T cells, or PBMCs.

There are 11 amino acids in the CDR3, from cysteine to phenylalanine inclusive. The read is trimmed to its CDR3 DNA, 33 bases read in frame from base 1. V lost 5 bases and J lost 4 bases; the stretch between them is 3 bases long. The germline V gene sets CDR1 to MNHEY and CDR2 to SVGAGI. The study at large found these results: How much clinical and demographic metadata was included differed by source and by participant, and the metadata was provided uncurated.

The immunoSEQ Assay, a bias-controlled multiplex PCR, was used to amplify TCRbeta CDR3 regions from genomic DNA. As for the original processing: Within the assay, amplification of reference gene primers was used to estimate how many nucleated cells each sample contained. Sequence reads were collapsed and filtered to measure the absolute abundance of every unique TCRbeta CDR3 rearrangement. For each sample, productive Simpson clonality was calculated as the square root of Simpson's diversity index over productive rearrangements. Imported from immuneACCESS, the table was reduced by TCRdb to in-frame sequences with V and J called. These copies leave out some clones; in studies compared against another copy, an unresolved V gene accounts for under half, and the cause of the remainder is not known. Clone size and V and J calls were adopted from that table, with D and trimming inferred from the DNA. The sample table contains 160,000 or so clones; only one count was recorded for around 80% of them. Together, the top ten hold 6.5% of the sample.

The TCR comes from a man between 65 and 85 years old with active or convalescent COVID-19. The chain links TRBV6-5 with TRBJ2-1; the D gene identity is not certain. Sequencing was carried out using peripheral blood. DNA sequence: TGTGCCAGCAGTACATACAATGAGCAGTTCTTC. It specifies CASSTYNEQFF.